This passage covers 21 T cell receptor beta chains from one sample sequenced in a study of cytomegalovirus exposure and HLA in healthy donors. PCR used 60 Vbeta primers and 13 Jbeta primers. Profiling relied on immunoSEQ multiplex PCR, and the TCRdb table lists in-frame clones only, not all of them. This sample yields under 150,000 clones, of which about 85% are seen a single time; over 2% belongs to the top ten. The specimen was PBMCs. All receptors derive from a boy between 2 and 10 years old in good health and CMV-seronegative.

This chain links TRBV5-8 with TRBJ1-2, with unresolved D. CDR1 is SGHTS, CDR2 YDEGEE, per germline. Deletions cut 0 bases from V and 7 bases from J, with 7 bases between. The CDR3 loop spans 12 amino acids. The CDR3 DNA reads TGTGCCAGCAGCTTGGTTGGGCTTGGCTACACCTTC. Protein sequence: CASSLVGLGYTF.

As DNA, the CDR3 is TGTGCCAGCAGCTCGTCCGGGTCGTTGGGAGAGACCCAGTACTTC. Translating it yields CASSSSGSLGETQYF. This chain uses TRBV7-3 with TRBJ2-5; D gene uncertain. The CDR3 is made up of 15 amino acids. CDR1 and CDR2 (germline): SGHTA, FQGTGA. The V gene lost 4 bases and the J gene lost 4 bases, with 16 bases spanning the gap. The entire variable domain, with the rest obtained from reference TRBV7-3 and TRBJ2-5, is as follows: GAGVSQTPSNKVTEKGKYVELRCDPISGHTALYWYRQSLGQGPEFLIYFQGTGAADDSGLPNDRFFAVRPEGSVSTLKIQRTERGDSAVYLCASSSSGSLGETQYFGPGTRLLVL.

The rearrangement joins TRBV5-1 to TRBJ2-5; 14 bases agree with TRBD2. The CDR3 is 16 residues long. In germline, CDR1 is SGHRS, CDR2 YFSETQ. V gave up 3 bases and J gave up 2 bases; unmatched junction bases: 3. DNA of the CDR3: TGCGCCAGCAGCTCCGGGACTAGCGGGGGTCAAGAGACCCAGTACTTC. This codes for CASSSGTSGGQETQYF.

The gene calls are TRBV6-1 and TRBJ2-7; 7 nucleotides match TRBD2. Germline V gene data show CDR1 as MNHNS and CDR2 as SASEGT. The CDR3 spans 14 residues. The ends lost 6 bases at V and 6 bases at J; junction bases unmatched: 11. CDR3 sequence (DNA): TGTGCCAGCAGCCGAACCTACAGCGGGACCGAGCAGTACTTC. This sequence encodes CASSRTYSGTEQYF.

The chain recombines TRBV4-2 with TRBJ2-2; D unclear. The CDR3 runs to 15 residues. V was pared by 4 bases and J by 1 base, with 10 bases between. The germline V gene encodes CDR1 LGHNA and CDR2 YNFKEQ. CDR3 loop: CASSPQVRNTGELFF. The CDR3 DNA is TGTGCCAGCAGCCCGCAGGTGAGGAACACCGGGGAGCTGTTTTTT.

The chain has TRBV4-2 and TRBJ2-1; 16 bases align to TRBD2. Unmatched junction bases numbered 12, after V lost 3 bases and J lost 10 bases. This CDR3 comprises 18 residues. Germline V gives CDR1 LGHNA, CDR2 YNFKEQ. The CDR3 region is CASSHSSGPGLAGGEQFF. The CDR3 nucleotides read TGTGCCAGCAGCCACTCCTCCGGACCGGGACTAGCGGGAGGGGAGCAGTTCTTC.

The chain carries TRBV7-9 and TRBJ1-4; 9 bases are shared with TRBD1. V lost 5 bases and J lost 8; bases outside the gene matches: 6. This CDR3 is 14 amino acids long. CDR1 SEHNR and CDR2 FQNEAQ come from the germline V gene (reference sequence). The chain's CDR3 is CASSRDRGEEKLFF. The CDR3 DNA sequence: TGTGCCAGCAGCCGAGACAGGGGGGAAGAAAAACTGTTTTTT.

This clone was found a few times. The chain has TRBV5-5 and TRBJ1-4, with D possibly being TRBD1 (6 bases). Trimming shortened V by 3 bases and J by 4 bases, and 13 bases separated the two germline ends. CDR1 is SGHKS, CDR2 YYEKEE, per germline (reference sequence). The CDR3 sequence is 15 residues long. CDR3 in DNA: TGTGCCAGCAGCTACACAGGGTCTGGTAATGAAAAACTGTTTTTT. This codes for CASSYTGSGNEKLFF.

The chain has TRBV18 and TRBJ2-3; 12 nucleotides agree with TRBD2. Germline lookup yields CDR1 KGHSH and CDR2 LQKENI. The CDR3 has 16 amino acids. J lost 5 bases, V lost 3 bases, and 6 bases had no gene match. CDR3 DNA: TGTGCCAGCTCACCGACAAAGGGACTAGCGGGAGATACGCAGTATTTT. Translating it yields CASSPTKGLAGDTQYF.

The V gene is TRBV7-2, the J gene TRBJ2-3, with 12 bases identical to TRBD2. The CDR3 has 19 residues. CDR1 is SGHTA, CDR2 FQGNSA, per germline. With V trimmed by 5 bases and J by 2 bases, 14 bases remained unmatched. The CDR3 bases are TGTGCCAGCAGCCAGAGGCGGACTAGCGGGGTCTCTATCACAGATACGCAGTATTTT. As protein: CASSQRRTSGVSITDTQYF.

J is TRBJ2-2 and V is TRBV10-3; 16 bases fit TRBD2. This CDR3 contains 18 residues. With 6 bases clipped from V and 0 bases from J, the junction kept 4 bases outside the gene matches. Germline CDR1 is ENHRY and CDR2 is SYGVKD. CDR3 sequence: CAIRGLAGGPANTGELFF. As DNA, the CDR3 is TGTGCCATCAGGGGACTAGCGGGGGGGCCCGCGAACACCGGGGAGCTGTTTTTT.

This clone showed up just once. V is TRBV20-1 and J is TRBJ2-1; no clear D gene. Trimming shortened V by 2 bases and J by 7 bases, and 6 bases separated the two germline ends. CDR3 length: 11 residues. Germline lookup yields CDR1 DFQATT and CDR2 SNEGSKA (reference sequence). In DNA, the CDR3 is TGCAGTGCTAGACTCGGGAATGAGCAGTTCTTC. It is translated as CSARLGNEQFF.

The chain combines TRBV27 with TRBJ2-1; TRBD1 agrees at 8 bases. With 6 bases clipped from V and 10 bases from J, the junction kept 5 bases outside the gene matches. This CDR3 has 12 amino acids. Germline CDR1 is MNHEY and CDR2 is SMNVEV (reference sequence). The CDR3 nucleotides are TGTGCCAGCAGCGCAGGGGGCTGGGAGCAGTTCTTC. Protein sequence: CASSAGGWEQFF.

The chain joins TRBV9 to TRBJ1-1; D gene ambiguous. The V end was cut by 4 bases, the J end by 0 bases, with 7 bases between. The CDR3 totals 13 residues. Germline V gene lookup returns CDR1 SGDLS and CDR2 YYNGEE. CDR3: CASSTPVNTEAFF. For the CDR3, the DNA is TGTGCCAGCAGCACACCAGTGAACACTGAAGCTTTCTTT.

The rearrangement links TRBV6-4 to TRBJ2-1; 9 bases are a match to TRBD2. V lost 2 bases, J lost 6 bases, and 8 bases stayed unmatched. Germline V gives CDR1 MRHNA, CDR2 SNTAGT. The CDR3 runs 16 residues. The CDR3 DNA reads TGTGCCAGCAGTGACGACTCTGCGGGGGGGCCCAATGAGCAGTTCTTC. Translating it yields CASSDDSAGGPNEQFF.

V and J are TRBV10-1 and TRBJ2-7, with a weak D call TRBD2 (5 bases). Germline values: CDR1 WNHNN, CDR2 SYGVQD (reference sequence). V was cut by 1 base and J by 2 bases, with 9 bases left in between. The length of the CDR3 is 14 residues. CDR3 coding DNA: TGCGCCAGCAGTGAGTTGACTAACCCCTACGAGCAGTACTTC. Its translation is CASSELTNPYEQYF.

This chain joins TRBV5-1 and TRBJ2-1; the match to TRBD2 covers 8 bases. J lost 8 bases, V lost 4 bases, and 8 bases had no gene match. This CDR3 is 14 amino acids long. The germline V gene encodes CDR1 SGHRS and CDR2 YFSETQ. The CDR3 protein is CASSPMTSADEQFF. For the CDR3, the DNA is TGCGCCAGCAGCCCTATGACTAGCGCCGATGAGCAGTTCTTC.

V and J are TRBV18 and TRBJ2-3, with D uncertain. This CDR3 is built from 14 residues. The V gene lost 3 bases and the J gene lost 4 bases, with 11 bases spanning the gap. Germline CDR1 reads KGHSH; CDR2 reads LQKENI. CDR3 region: CASSPQGVPDTQYF. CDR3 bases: TGTGCCAGCTCACCTCAAGGAGTCCCAGATACGCAGTATTTT.

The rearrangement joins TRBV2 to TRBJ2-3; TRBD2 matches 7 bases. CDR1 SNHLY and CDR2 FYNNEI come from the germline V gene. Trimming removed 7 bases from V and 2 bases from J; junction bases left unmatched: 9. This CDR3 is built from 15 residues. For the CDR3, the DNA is TGTGCCAGCACGCGGGGGAGGAGAACCACAGATACGCAGTATTTT. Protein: CASTRGRRTTDTQYF.

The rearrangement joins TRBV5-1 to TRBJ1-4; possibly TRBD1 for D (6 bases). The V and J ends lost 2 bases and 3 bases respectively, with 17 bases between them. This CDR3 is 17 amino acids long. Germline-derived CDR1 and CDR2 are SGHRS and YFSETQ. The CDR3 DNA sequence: TGCGCCAGCAGCTTCCCTCGGGGGGCGCGTCCTAATGAAAAACTGTTTTTT. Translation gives CASSFPRGARPNEKLFF.

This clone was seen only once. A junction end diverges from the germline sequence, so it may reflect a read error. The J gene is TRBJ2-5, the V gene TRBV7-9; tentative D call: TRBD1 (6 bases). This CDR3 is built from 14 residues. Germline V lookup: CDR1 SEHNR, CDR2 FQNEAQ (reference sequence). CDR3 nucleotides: TGTGCCAGCAGCCTAGCAGGGGCGCAAGAGACCCAGTACTTC. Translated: CASSLAGAQETQYF.